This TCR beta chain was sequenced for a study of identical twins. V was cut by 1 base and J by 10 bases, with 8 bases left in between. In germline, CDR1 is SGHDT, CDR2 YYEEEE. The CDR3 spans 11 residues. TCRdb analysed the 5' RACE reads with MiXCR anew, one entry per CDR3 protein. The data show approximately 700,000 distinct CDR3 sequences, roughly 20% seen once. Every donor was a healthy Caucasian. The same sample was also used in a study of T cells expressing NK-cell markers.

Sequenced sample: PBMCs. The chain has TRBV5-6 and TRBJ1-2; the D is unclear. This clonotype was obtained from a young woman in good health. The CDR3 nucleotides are TGTGCCAGCAGCTTGTCTGTTCTCTACACCTTC. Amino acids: CASSLSVLYTF.